The 20 T cell receptor beta chains below all came from one sample that was sequenced in a study of shared clonotypes between healthy human individuals. The repertoire was sequenced with immunoSEQ multiplex PCR; TCRdb's copy has only in-frame clones and lacks some. The repertoire holds around 700,000 clones, with approximately 73% as singletons. Sequencing was carried out using memory CD4+ T cells sorted from blood. As to subset: CD45RA-negative fraction. The receptors come from a woman aged 25-40 years in good health.

The V gene is TRBV18, the J gene TRBJ1-1, with D hard to call. The CDR3 runs to 13 residues. Trimming left V 4 bases short and J 1 base short, with 7 bases between. Germline assignment: CDR1 KGHSH and CDR2 LQKENI. CDR3 in amino acids: CASSQEGNTEAFF. CDR3 nucleotide sequence: TGTGCCAGCTCACAAGAGGGGAACACTGAAGCTTTCTTT.

A few counts support this clone. The chain employs TRBV2 and TRBJ2-5; no reliable D call. V shed 6 bases and J shed 5 bases, with 13 bases lying between them. The CDR3 loop spans 13 amino acids. Germline CDR1 and CDR2: SNHLY and FYNNEI. This CDR3 reads CASRSPRKETQYF. The CDR3, as DNA: TGTGCCAGCAGATCTCCTCGGAAGGAGACCCAGTACTTC. Together with reference TRBV2 and TRBJ2-5, the CDR3 gives the full variable domain: EPEVTQTPSHQVTQMGQEVILRCVPISNHLYFYWYRQILGQKVEFLVSFYNNEISEKSEIFDDQFSVERPDGSNFTLKIRSTKLEDSAMYFCASRSPRKETQYFGPGTRLLVL.

The chain combines TRBV28 with TRBJ2-3; 9 bases agree with TRBD1. This CDR3 spans 15 amino acids. Per the germline V gene, CDR1 is MDHEN and CDR2 is SYDVKM. Unmatched junction bases numbered 9, after V lost 6 bases and J lost 5 bases. CDR3 DNA sequence: TGTGCCAGCAGCACACCACAGGGGGCGGGAGATACGCAGTATTTT. This codes for CASSTPQGAGDTQYF.

J is TRBJ2-2 and V is TRBV5-8; no clear D gene. The germline V gene has CDR1 SGHTS and CDR2 YDEGEE. The CDR3 totals 11 residues. V lost 6 bases and J lost 9, with 9 bases in between. This CDR3 is CASTGERELFF. CDR3 DNA sequence: TGTGCCAGCACTGGGGAAAGGGAGCTGTTTTTT.

The J gene is TRBJ1-1, the V gene TRBV5-1, with D possibly being TRBD1 (6 bases). Looked up from germline, CDR1 is SGHRS and CDR2 is YFSETQ. V was pared by 4 bases and J by 1 base, with 11 bases between. CDR3 size: 14 residues. The CDR3 nucleotides are TGCGCCAGCAGCATGGGACACGAGAACACTGAAGCTTTCTTT. Residues: CASSMGHENTEAFF.

Here the CDR3 reads CASSQLRTDTQYF. In nucleotides, the CDR3 is TGCGCCAGCAGCCAGCTTCGCACAGATACGCAGTATTTT. The chain employs TRBV4-1 and TRBJ2-3; no clear D. V lost 3 bases, J lost 1 base, and 5 bases lay in between. Looked up from germline, CDR1 is MGHRA and CDR2 is YSYEKL. The CDR3 has 13 amino acids.

V is TRBV28 and J is TRBJ2-7, with 7 bases lining up with TRBD1. V shed 6 bases, J shed 3 bases, and the junction held 11 bases outside the gene matches. This CDR3 has 15 residues. The germline V gene encodes CDR1 MDHEN and CDR2 SYDVKM. The CDR3 coding sequence is TGTGCCAGCAGAACCCGGGGACAGCTTTACTACGAGCAGTACTTC. Translation gives CASRTRGQLYYEQYF.

This clone occurred once. The chain carries TRBV7-2 and TRBJ2-1, with 7 bases lining up with TRBD2. The CDR3 is made up of 17 amino acids. With 0 bases clipped from V and 1 base from J, the junction kept 6 bases outside the gene matches. Germline-derived CDR1 and CDR2 are SGHTA and FQGNSA. The CDR3 DNA is TGTGCCAGCAGCTTAGCCAGCGGGATGTTATCCTACAATGAGCAGTTCTTC. The encoded protein is CASSLASGMLSYNEQFF.

Note on this clone: The junction differs from germline at one of its ends, possibly a read error. V gene TRBV11-3 combines with J gene TRBJ2-1; 7 bases match TRBD2. The CDR3 runs 15 residues. CDR1 is SGHNT and CDR2 is YENEEA in the germline V gene. The CDR3 nucleotides are TGTGCTAGCAGCGGGGCCCGGGGGGACTACAATGAGCAGTTCTTC. Its translation: CASSGARGDYNEQFF.

Turning to this clone: The sample contains more than one DNA sequence encoding this CDR3. The chain is built from TRBV7-9 and TRBJ1-3; possibly TRBD1 for D (6 bases). Germline V lookup: CDR1 SEHNR, CDR2 FQNEAQ (reference sequence). V gave up 5 bases and J gave up 0 bases, with 14 bases separating them. The length of the CDR3 is 16 residues. CDR3: CASSLGQPNSGNTIYF. In DNA, the CDR3 is TGTGCCAGCAGCCTCGGACAGCCCAACTCTGGAAACACCATATATTTT.

V and J are TRBV28 and TRBJ2-7, with a possible D match to TRBD2 (5 bases). The germline CDR1 and CDR2 sequences are MDHEN and SYDVKM. Trimming shortened V by 7 bases and J by 6 bases, and 16 bases separated the two germline ends. The CDR3 is made up of 13 amino acids. The CDR3 DNA reads as TGTGCCAGCACCCTAGCCCTCAGGCGCGAGCAGTACTTC. Its protein product is CASTLALRREQYF.

The chain employs TRBV10-3 and TRBJ1-1; 9 nucleotides line up with TRBD1. J gave up 8 bases and V 3 bases, and 4 bases lay outside the gene matches. The CDR3 consists of 13 residues. The germline gives CDR1 ENHRY, CDR2 SYGVKD. Written as DNA, the CDR3 is TGTGCCATCAGTGATGTGACAGGGGGAGAAGCTTTCTTT. Amino acid sequence: CAISDVTGGEAFF.

The chain recombines TRBV5-1 with TRBJ2-1; 8 bases fit TRBD2. The germline V gene encodes CDR1 SGHRS and CDR2 YFSETQ. With 1 base clipped from V and 6 bases from J, the junction kept 6 bases outside the gene matches. The CDR3 is made up of 15 amino acids. The CDR3 DNA sequence: TGCGCCAGCAGCTTGTCGTCTAGCGGGTCCAATGAGCAGTTCTTC. Translated: CASSLSSSGSNEQFF.

The chain joins TRBV10-2 to TRBJ1-1; 10 bases agree with TRBD1. V gave up 3 bases and J gave up 4 bases; unmatched junction bases: 5. The CDR3 consists of 15 residues. The germline V gene encodes CDR1 WSHSY and CDR2 SAAADI. The CDR3 DNA reads TGCGCCAGCAGTGACGGGGACAGGGGTGGCACTGAAGCTTTCTTT. This sequence encodes CASSDGDRGGTEAFF.

This clone was recorded many times. The sample has other DNA sequences that encode this CDR3 too. The J gene is TRBJ1-1, the V gene TRBV29-1; no firm D call. Germline V gene lookup returns CDR1 SQVTM and CDR2 ANQGSEA. V was pared by 4 bases and J by 1 base, with 4 bases between. CDR3 length: 11 residues. The CDR3 loop is CSVVQNTEAFF. Written as DNA, the CDR3 is TGCAGCGTTGTACAGAACACTGAAGCTTTCTTT.

The sample holds a few counts of this clone. Other DNA sequences in this sample translate to the same CDR3. V gene TRBV9 combines with J gene TRBJ2-1; unclear D gene. Trimming shortened V by 0 bases and J by 0 bases, and 7 bases separated the two germline ends. The CDR3 contains 15 residues. Germline CDR1 and CDR2: SGDLS and YYNGEE. The CDR3 region is CASSVGGYSYNEQFF. The CDR3 region has the DNA TGTGCCAGCAGCGTAGGGGGATACTCCTACAATGAGCAGTTCTTC.

The rearrangement joins TRBV28 to TRBJ1-1; D not resolved. Germline V gives CDR1 MDHEN, CDR2 SYDVKM. Trimming removed 6 bases from V and 3 bases from J, with 11 bases in between. This CDR3 spans 13 amino acids. The CDR3 sequence: CASSSQTYTEAFF. DNA for the CDR3: TGTGCCAGCAGCTCCCAGACTTACACTGAAGCTTTCTTT.

The table lists this clone with many counts. The CDR3, as DNA: TGTGCCAGCGGGAGCAGGGCTAGTCAGCCCCAGCATTTT. This codes for CASGSRASQPQHF. V is TRBV27 and J is TRBJ1-5; D might be TRBD1 (5 bases). Trimming left V 8 bases short and J 6 bases short, with 14 bases between. The germline V gene encodes CDR1 MNHEY and CDR2 SMNVEV (reference sequence). The CDR3 totals 13 residues.

The J gene is TRBJ2-7, the V gene TRBV21-1; the table's D call, TRBD1, has no DNA check behind it. TRBV21-1 is reported as a pseudogene. The CDR3 is made up of 12 amino acids. The DNA of the CDR3 is TGTGCCAGCAGTCCTACAGTCTACGAGCAGTACTTC. This codes for CASSPTVYEQYF.

This clone has just a few counts. The rearrangement links TRBV5-1 to TRBJ2-1; D uncertain. This CDR3 spans 13 amino acids. Germline V gene lookup returns CDR1 SGHRS and CDR2 YFSETQ. V was shortened by 7 bases and J by 2 bases, with 10 bases between the two germline ends. The CDR3 loop reads CASRVPTYNEQFF. The CDR3 bases are TGCGCCAGCCGTGTGCCAACCTACAATGAGCAGTTCTTC.